This is a list of T cell receptor beta chains from one sample in a study of blood T cell repertoires in COVID-19. Sequencing used immunoSEQ multiplex PCR; TCRdb keeps in-frame clones, though not all of them. This table has about 140,000 clones, 65% to 90% appearing once. The sequencing input was peripheral blood. The receptors were gathered from a man aged 55 to 69 with active or convalescent COVID-19. Both conserved end residues are part of each CDR3. The D gene is left open where the match is weak.

TRBD1 TRBJ1-3 TRBV19 CASSRPQGASGGNTIYF
TRBD1 TRBJ2-3 TRBV11-3 CASSLIPGQGARGDTQYF
. TRBJ1-6 TRBV7-2 CASSTPQGSSYNSPLHF
. TRBJ2-2 TRBV7-8 CASSLVSGNTGELFF
TRBD1 TRBJ2-5 TRBV6-5 CASSYTSGTGVETQYF
TRBD1 TRBJ1-1 TRBV6-6 CASRRDRGLTEAFF
. TRBJ2-7 TRBV11-3 CASSLHTGLYYEQYF
. TRBJ1-1 TRBV5-4 CASSFWGENTEAFF
. TRBJ1-2 TRBV14 CASSQDGGRSGYTF
TRBD2 TRBJ2-1 TRBV6-5 CASSYVAGDNEQFF
. TRBJ2-3 TRBV19 CACGRQGLGDTQYF
TRBD1 TRBJ1-5 TRBV12-5 CASGPPDRGVDPQHF